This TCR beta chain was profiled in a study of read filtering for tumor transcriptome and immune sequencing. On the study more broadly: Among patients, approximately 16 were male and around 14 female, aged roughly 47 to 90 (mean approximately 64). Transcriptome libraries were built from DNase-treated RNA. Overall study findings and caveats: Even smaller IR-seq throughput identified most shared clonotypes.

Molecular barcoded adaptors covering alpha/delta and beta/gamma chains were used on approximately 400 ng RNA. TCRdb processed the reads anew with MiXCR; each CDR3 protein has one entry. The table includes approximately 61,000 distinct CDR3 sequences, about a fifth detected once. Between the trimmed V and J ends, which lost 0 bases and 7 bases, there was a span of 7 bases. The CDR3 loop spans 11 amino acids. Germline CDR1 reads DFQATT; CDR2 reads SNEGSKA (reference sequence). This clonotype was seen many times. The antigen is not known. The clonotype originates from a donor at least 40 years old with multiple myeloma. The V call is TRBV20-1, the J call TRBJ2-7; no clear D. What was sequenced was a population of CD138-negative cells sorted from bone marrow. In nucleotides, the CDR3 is TGCAGTGCTAGAGATCGCCGTGAGCAGTACTTC. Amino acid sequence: CSARDRREQYF.